A selection of T cell receptor beta chains follows, all from one sample in a study of cytomegalovirus exposure and HLA in healthy donors. Assay used: immunoSEQ multiplex PCR; TCRdb lists only in-frame clones, some missing. The sample table includes some 75,000 clones. Sequencing was done on a sample of PBMCs. Receptors were obtained from a man aged 35 to 55 in good health and CMV-seronegative. CDR3s include the opening cysteine and the closing phenylalanine or tryptophan. The D gene is left open where the match is weak.

J gene | D gene | CDR3 length | V gene | CDR3 protein | CDR3 DNA
TRBJ2-3 | TRBD2 | 15 | TRBV10-3 | CAISESGGGTSGQYF | TGTGCCATCAGTGAGTCAGGCGGGGGGACGTCTGGGCAGTATTTT
TRBJ2-1 | . | 15 | TRBV11-2 | CASSFGQGGGNEQFF | TGTGCCAGCAGCTTCGGACAGGGAGGGGGGAATGAGCAGTTCTTC
TRBJ2-2 | . | 19 | TRBV21-1 | CASSQIPGRSRGDTGELFF | TGTGCCAGCAGCCAAATCCCCGGACGGTCTCGGGGGGACACCGGGGAGCTGTTTTTT
TRBJ1-2 | TRBD1 | 11 | TRBV19 | CAMMTGDGYTF | TGTGCCATGATGACAGGGGACGGCTACACCTTC
TRBJ1-4 | . | 17 | TRBV27 | CASSSAVDSLSPGKLFF | TGTGCCAGCAGTTCGGCCGTGGACAGTCTATCCCCCGGAAAACTGTTTTTT
TRBJ1-1 | TRBD1 | 15 | TRBV7-8 | CASSLDRPGNTEAFF | TGTGCCAGCAGCCTGGACAGGCCGGGGAACACTGAAGCTTTCTTT
TRBJ1-3 | . | 16 | TRBV5-5 | CASSLWDPRGGNTIYF | TGTGCCAGCAGCTTGTGGGACCCCAGGGGAGGAAACACCATATATTTT
TRBJ2-5 | TRBD2 | 15 | TRBV7-8 | CASSASSGTQETQYF | TGTGCCAGCAGCGCCTCTAGCGGGACTCAAGAGACCCAGTACTTC
TRBJ2-1 | . | 17 | TRBV4-3 | CASSQDSQGLFNNEQFF | TGCGCCAGCAGCCAAGATTCTCAGGGCCTCTTCAACAATGAGCAGTTCTTC
TRBJ2-1 | . | 14 | TRBV13 | CASSARGVYNEQFF | TGTGCCAGCAGCGCTCGCGGGGTTTACAATGAGCAGTTCTTC
TRBJ2-7 | TRBD2 | 18 | TRBV5-6 | CASSFSSAKREFSYEQYF | TGTGCCAGCAGCTTTAGTTCGGCGAAGCGGGAGTTTTCCTACGAGCAGTACTTC
TRBJ2-7 | TRBD1 | 15 | TRBV4-3 | CASSQLRDSSYEQYF | TGCGCCAGCAGCCAACTCCGGGACAGTTCCTACGAGCAGTACTTC
TRBJ1-3 | TRBD1 | 15 | TRBV25-1 | CASSETGIFGNTIYF | TGTGCCAGCAGTGAGACAGGGATCTTCGGAAACACCATATATTTT
TRBJ2-1 | . | 14 | TRBV7-2 | CASSLLGPGDEQFF | TGTGCCAGCAGCTTACTTGGGCCAGGCGATGAGCAGTTCTTC
TRBJ1-5 | . | 16 | TRBV6-6 | CASRTPLQGPDQPQHF | TGTGCCAGCAGAACCCCCTTACAGGGTCCCGATCAGCCCCAGCATTTT
TRBJ1-5 | . | 16 | TRBV12-1 | CASSFGGAYRNQPQHF | TGTGCCAGCAGCTTTGGGGGAGCGTATCGCAATCAGCCCCAGCATTTT
TRBJ2-7 | TRBD1 | 15 | TRBV5-6 | CASSAGTGGSYEQYF | TGTGCCAGCAGCGCCGGGACAGGGGGTAGTTACGAGCAGTACTTC
TRBJ2-1 | TRBD2 | 14 | TRBV29-1 | CSGGTSGIGNEQFF | TGCAGCGGGGGGACTAGCGGGATTGGCAATGAGCAGTTCTTC
TRBJ1-1 | . | 14 | TRBV5-6 | CASSEIRAGEEAFF | TGTGCCAGCAGCGAAATAAGGGCAGGGGAAGAAGCTTTCTTT
TRBJ1-1 | . | 17 | TRBV7-8 | CASSLEAAGVLSAEAFF | TGTGCCAGCAGCTTAGAAGCGGCAGGGGTTTTGAGCGCTGAAGCTTTCTTT
TRBJ2-5 | . | 14 | TRBV7-2 | CASSQGYEGETQYF | TGTGCCAGCAGCCAGGGCTACGAAGGAGAGACCCAGTACTTC
TRBJ2-2 | . | 14 | TRBV6-5 | CASSYDRDTGELFF | TGTGCCAGCAGTTACGATAGAGACACCGGGGAGCTGTTTTTT
TRBJ2-7 | TRBD1 | 13 | TRBV28 | CASRTGVTYEQYF | TGTGCCAGCAGAACAGGGGTTACCTACGAGCAGTACTTC
TRBJ1-1 | . | 13 | TRBV5-8 | CASSLQRATEAFF | TGTGCCAGCAGCCTTCAGCGGGCGACTGAAGCTTTCTTT
TRBJ2-3 | TRBD2 | 17 | TRBV19 | CASSIDRLAGITDTQYF | TGTGCCAGTAGTATAGATCGGCTAGCGGGAATAACAGATACGCAGTATTTT
TRBJ2-5 | TRBD2 | 14 | TRBV9 | CASSVGTNQETQYF | TGTGCCAGCAGCGTCGGGACTAATCAAGAGACCCAGTACTTC
TRBJ2-7 | TRBD1 | 16 | TRBV4-1 | CASSQEGQGGTYEQYF | TGCGCCAGCAGCCAAGAAGGACAGGGGGGGACCTACGAGCAGTACTTC
TRBJ1-1 | . | 13 | TRBV7-9 | CASSSRGQPEAFF | TGTGCCAGCAGCTCCCGAGGACAGCCTGAAGCTTTCTTT
TRBJ1-1 | . | 12 | TRBV4-3 | CASGRGTAEAFF | TGCGCCAGCGGCAGGGGAACGGCTGAAGCTTTCTTT
TRBJ2-2 | TRBD2 | 17 | TRBV5-1 | CASSLKRGGQGTGELFF | TGCGCCAGCAGCTTGAAGCGGGGGGGCCAGGGCACCGGGGAGCTGTTTTTT
TRBJ1-5 | TRBD1 | 14 | TRBV4-3 | CASSPRTGGQPQHF | TGCGCCAGCAGCCCCCGGACAGGGGGCCAGCCCCAGCATTTT
TRBJ1-2 | . | 17 | TRBV6-1 | CASSERRVNKGGYGYTF | TGTGCCAGCAGTGAAAGAAGGGTGAACAAAGGGGGCTATGGCTACACCTTC